The present entry profiles one TCR beta chain with its context. The protocol was immunoSEQ multiplex PCR, while the TCRdb copy is restricted to in-frame clones and leaves out a portion. Of around 40,000 clones listed, about 91% are singletons. This sample is drawn from a study of T cell changes during pregnancy in multiple sclerosis. The CDR3 has 13 amino acids. V dropped 4 bases and J dropped 2 bases, with 8 bases sitting between them. Germline V gene lookup returns CDR1 SNHLY and CDR2 FYNNEI. The material was CD4+ T cells from peripheral blood mononuclear cells, obtained in the third trimester of pregnancy. This chain joins TRBV2 and TRBJ2-5; unclear D gene. This TCR was sampled from a female donor with multiple sclerosis, enrolled in a pregnancy study. This CDR3 reads CASSVARQETQYF. In DNA, the CDR3 is TGTGCCAGCAGTGTAGCCAGACAAGAGACCCAGTACTTC.